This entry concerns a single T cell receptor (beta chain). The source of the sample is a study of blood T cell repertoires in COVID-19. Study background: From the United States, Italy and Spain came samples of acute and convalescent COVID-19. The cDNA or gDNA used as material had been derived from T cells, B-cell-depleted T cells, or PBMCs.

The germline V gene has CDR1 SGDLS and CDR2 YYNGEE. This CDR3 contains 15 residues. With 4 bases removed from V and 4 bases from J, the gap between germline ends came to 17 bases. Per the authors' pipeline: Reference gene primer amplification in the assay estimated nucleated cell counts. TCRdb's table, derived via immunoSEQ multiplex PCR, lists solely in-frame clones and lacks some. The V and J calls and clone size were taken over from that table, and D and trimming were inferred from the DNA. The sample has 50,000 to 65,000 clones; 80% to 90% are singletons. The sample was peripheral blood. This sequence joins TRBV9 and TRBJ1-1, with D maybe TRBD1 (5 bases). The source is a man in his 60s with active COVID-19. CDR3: CASSPFGGDSTEAFF. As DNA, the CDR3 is TGTGCCAGCAGCCCGTTTGGGGGGGATTCCACTGAAGCTTTCTTT.